This is a list of T cell receptor beta chains from one sample in a study of shared clonotypes between healthy human individuals. Produced via immunoSEQ multiplex PCR; TCRdb's table is partial and in-frame only. Here the sample spans some 1 million clones, about 70% being singletons. Sequencing used memory CD4+ T cells sorted from blood. These receptors originate from a man in his late teens or twenties in good health. Each CDR3 is given with its conserved first and last residue. Each record gives: D gene, J gene, clone size, V gene, CDR3 DNA, CDR3 protein. D genes are given only for firm matches. The size field is filled for only some rows; it gives once, few, many or a size class.

>NA|TRBJ1-2|once|TRBV6-5
TGTGCCAGCAGTTACGGGGCCGGCTATGGCTACACCTTC
CASSYGAGYGYTF
>NA|TRBJ2-7|NA|TRBV19
TGTGCCAGTAGTATACGAGGCAGAAACGAGCAGTACTTC
CASSIRGRNEQYF
>TRBD2|TRBJ2-7|few|TRBV5-1
TGCGCCAGCAGTTACGGCGGGGGGGCCAGCGAGCAGTACTTC
CASSYGGGASEQYF
>TRBD1|TRBJ1-1|NA|TRBV7-6
TGTGCCAGCAGCCCCGACAGGGGTGAAGCTTTCTTT
CASSPDRGEAFF
>TRBD2|TRBJ2-7|few|TRBV11-2
TGTGCCAGCAGCCGCACCGGAGGAACTAGCGGCTCCTACGAGCAGTACTTC
CASSRTGGTSGSYEQYF
>TRBD1|TRBJ1-2|NA|TRBV29-1
TGCAGCGTTGAAGGGACAGGGGACGTGTATGGCTACACCTTC
CSVEGTGDVYGYTF
>NA|TRBJ1-1|NA|TRBV10-3
TGTGCCATCAGTGAAGGGGGAATGAACACTGAAGCTTTCTTT
CAISEGGMNTEAFF
>TRBD1|TRBJ2-2|NA|TRBV5-1
TGCGCCAGCAGCTGGGACAGGGGTGGTACCGGGGAGCTGTTTTTT
CASSWDRGGTGELFF
>NA|TRBJ1-3|NA|TRBV7-6
TGTGCCAGCAGCTTCCCCGGGACGGGCCTTCTTGGAAACACCATATATTTT
CASSFPGTGLLGNTIYF
>NA|TRBJ1-6|few|TRBV6-4
TGTGCCAGCAGTGACAGGGATAATTCACCCCTCCACTTT
CASSDRDNSPLHF
>TRBD2|TRBJ2-7|few|TRBV4-3
TGCGCCAGCAGCCAAGATCAAAGCGGGAACTACGAGCAGTACTTC
CASSQDQSGNYEQYF
>TRBD2|TRBJ2-1|NA|TRBV9
TGTGCCAGCAGCTTGGCGGGAGGGCCTTACAATGAGCAGTTCTTC
CASSLAGGPYNEQFF
>NA|TRBJ2-7|NA|TRBV5-6
TGTGCCAGCAGCTGGGGTAGTGCCAGTTGGAACGAGCAGTACTTC
CASSWGSASWNEQYF
>NA|TRBJ2-3|few|TRBV5-1
TGCGCCAGCACGGCGGGATCGTCCCGGGATACGCAGTATTTT
CASTAGSSRDTQYF
>NA|TRBJ2-1|NA|TRBV6-5
TGTGCCAGCAGTGAACCTAGCGAGCAGTTCTTC
CASSEPSEQFF
>NA|TRBJ2-6|NA|TRBV19
TGTGCCAGTAGTATAGGATCACTTCCCTGGACCTCAGGGGCCAACGTCCTGACTTTC
CASSIGSLPWTSGANVLTF
>NA|TRBJ1-3|NA|TRBV6-1
TGTGCCAGCAGTGAAGGTGGGGGGGGAAACACCATATATTTT
CASSEGGGGNTIYF
>NA|TRBJ1-4|many|TRBV6-1
TGTGCCAGCAGTGAAGTCTATAGGAGGGCGGATGAAAAACTGTTTTTT
CASSEVYRRADEKLFF
>NA|TRBJ1-1|NA|TRBV19
TGTGCCAGTAGCCAAGGGTGGGGTGGCACTGAAGCTTTCTTT
CASSQGWGGTEAFF
>NA|TRBJ2-2|NA|TRBV7-3
TGTGCCAGCAGCCCCCAAGGGGGCGGGGAGCTGTTTTTT
CASSPQGGGELFF
>NA|TRBJ1-2|NA|TRBV29-1
TGCAGCGTTGATAGGCAGTATGGCTACACCTTC
CSVDRQYGYTF
>NA|TRBJ2-1|few|TRBV11-3
TGTGCCAGTTCAGGGTCGACGGGGAATGAGCAGTTCTTC
CASSGSTGNEQFF
>NA|TRBJ2-7|NA|TRBV15
TGTGCCACCAGCAGAGGCTCCCCGACCTACGAGCAGTACTTC
CATSRGSPTYEQYF
>TRBD1|TRBJ2-3|NA|TRBV7-2
TGTGCCAGCAGCTCGGACAGGGATGATACGCAGTATTTT
CASSSDRDDTQYF
>NA|TRBJ1-1|once|TRBV6-1
TGTGCCAGCAGTGCCGGGACAAAGCAGAACACTGAAGCTTTCTTT
CASSAGTKQNTEAFF
>NA|TRBJ1-6|NA|TRBV7-2
TGTGCCAGCAGCTTATTACAGGTCGGGAATTCACCCCTCCACTTT
CASSLLQVGNSPLHF
>NA|TRBJ1-2|NA|TRBV5-8
TGTGCCAGCAGCTTGTGGCAGGGGAATAGCTATGGCTACACCTTC
CASSLWQGNSYGYTF
>TRBD1|TRBJ1-2|many|TRBV11-2
TGTGCCAGCAGTTCTCTGAGGGGGCGCAACTATGGCTACACCTTC
CASSSLRGRNYGYTF
>NA|TRBJ2-7|few|TRBV5-6
TGTGCCAGCCTCAGGACGGGGCTATCCTACGAGCAGTACTTC
CASLRTGLSYEQYF
>TRBD1|TRBJ2-7|NA|TRBV2
TGTGCCAGCAGGTTACAGGGGTTCGAGCAGTACTTC
CASRLQGFEQYF
>NA|TRBJ1-6|NA|TRBV7-3
TGTGCCAGCAGCTTAGCGCCAGGGAGCAATTCACCCCTCCACTTT
CASSLAPGSNSPLHF
>NA|TRBJ2-1|once|TRBV18
TGTGCCAGCTCACCGGACTATTACAATGAGCAGTTCTTC
CASSPDYYNEQFF
>NA|TRBJ2-1|NA|TRBV10-3
TGTGCCATCAGCCGGGACCCTAACTACAATGAGCAGTTCTTC
CAISRDPNYNEQFF
>TRBD1|TRBJ1-2|once|TRBV5-1
TGCGCCAGCAGCACAGGACAGGGACGTGGCTACACCTTC
CASSTGQGRGYTF
>NA|TRBJ2-5|NA|TRBV5-5
TGTGCCAGCAGCTCCCTAAGGGGGGCGCAAGAGACCCAGTACTTC
CASSSLRGAQETQYF
>TRBD1|TRBJ2-1|NA|TRBV18
TGTGCCAGCTCACCAACCATGACAGGGACGAACAATGAGCAGTTCTTC
CASSPTMTGTNNEQFF
>TRBD2|TRBJ2-1|once|TRBV5-1
TGCGCCAGCAGCTTGGGGAGCGGGAGGGGCTACAATGAGCAGTTCTTC
CASSLGSGRGYNEQFF
>NA|TRBJ2-2|few|TRBV7-2
TGTGCCAGCGGGGGCCAAGGCAGTTCCGGGGAGCTGTTTTTT
CASGGQGSSGELFF
>NA|TRBJ2-3|NA|TRBV6-5
TGTGCCAGCACTAAGCAGGGGTCAGATACGCAGTATTTT
CASTKQGSDTQYF
>NA|TRBJ1-6|NA|TRBV6-5
TGTGCCAGCCATTCTACGGTTAATTCACCCCTCCACTTT
CASHSTVNSPLHF
>NA|TRBJ1-3|NA|TRBV6-1
TGTGCCAGCAGTCAGGGTAGGGTAGGAAACACCATATATTTT
CASSQGRVGNTIYF
>TRBD2|TRBJ2-1|NA|TRBV9
TGTGCCAGCAGCGTAGGACTAGCGGGAGAGGGTGGGAATGAGCAGTTCTTC
CASSVGLAGEGGNEQFF
>TRBD1|TRBJ2-7|NA|TRBV13
TGTGCCAGCAGCTTATTCAGCAGGGGGTACGAGCAGTACTTC
CASSLFSRGYEQYF
>TRBD1|TRBJ2-7|NA|TRBV5-5
TGTGCCAGCAGCCAAAGGGCCGGGACAGGGTTTACCTACGAGCAGTACTTC
CASSQRAGTGFTYEQYF
>NA|TRBJ2-1|NA|TRBV5-1
TGCGCCAGCAGCTTGGAGCTAGGGGGGTACAATGAGCAGTTCTTC
CASSLELGGYNEQFF
>NA|TRBJ1-6|NA|TRBV6-5
TGTGCCAGCGGGGGGGGCTTCACGGGTTCACCCCTCCACTTT
CASGGGFTGSPLHF
>NA|TRBJ1-6|NA|TRBV5-4
TGTGCCAGCAGCGGAACAGTGGGGGGAGGAAATTCACCCCTCCACTTT
CASSGTVGGGNSPLHF
>NA|TRBJ2-1|NA|TRBV5-4
TGTGCCAGCAGCTTGGGTCAGGGGAGCTTCAATGAGCAGTTCTTC
CASSLGQGSFNEQFF
>NA|TRBJ1-2|once|TRBV28
TGTGCCAGCGCGGGGGGCTATGGCTACACCTTC
CASAGGYGYTF
>NA|TRBJ2-1|NA|TRBV6-1
TGTGCCAGCAGTGAAGCGGGAAACACCCGGAGGCAGTTCTTC
CASSEAGNTRRQFF